This TCR beta chain comes out of a study of T cell responses to AZD1222 COVID-19 vaccine. Turning to this clone: What it binds is unknown.

Study findings and constraints: Just 5 to 7 AZD1222 recipients tested seropositive at baseline.

Method: immunoSEQ multiplex PCR; TCRdb's copy keeps in-frame clones and lacks some. Seen here are over 150,000 clones, around 90% observed once, and the top ten hold 3% to 3.5%. Germline V gene sequence: CDR1 SGDLS, CDR2 YYNGEE. The CDR3 length is 15 residues. V lost 3 bases and J lost 5; bases outside the gene matches: 5. V is TRBV9 and J is TRBJ1-4; 9 bases line up with TRBD1. This sample comprised peripheral blood, obtained on day 0 of AZD1222 vaccination. This receptor was identified in an adult in good health. CDR3 sequence (DNA): TGTGCCAGCAGCGGAAGGGACAGGGTAAATGAAAAACTGTTTTTT. It is translated as CASSGRDRVNEKLFF. Together with reference TRBV9 and TRBJ1-4, the CDR3 gives the full variable domain: DSGVTQTPKHLITATGQRVTLRCSPRSGDLSVYWYQQSLDQGLQFLIQYYNGEERAKGNILERFSAQQFPDLHSELNLSSLELGDSALYFCASSGRDRVNEKLFFGSGTQLSVL.